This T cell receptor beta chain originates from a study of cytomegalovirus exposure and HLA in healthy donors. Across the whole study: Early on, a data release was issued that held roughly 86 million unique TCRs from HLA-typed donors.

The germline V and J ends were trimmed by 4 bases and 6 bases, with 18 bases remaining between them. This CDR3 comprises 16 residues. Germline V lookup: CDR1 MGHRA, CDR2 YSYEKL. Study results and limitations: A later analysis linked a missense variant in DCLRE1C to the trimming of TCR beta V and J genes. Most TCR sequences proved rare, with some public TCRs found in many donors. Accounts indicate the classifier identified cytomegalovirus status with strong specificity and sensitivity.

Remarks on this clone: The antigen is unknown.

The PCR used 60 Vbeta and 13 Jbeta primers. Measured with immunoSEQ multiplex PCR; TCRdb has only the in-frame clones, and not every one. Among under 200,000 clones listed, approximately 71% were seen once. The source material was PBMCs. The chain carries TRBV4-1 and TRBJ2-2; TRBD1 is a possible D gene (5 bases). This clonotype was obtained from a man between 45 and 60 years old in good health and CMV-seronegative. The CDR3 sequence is CASSLTPGRTAGELFF. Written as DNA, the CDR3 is TGCGCCAGCAGCCTAACCCCAGGGCGGACGGCCGGGGAGCTGTTTTTT.